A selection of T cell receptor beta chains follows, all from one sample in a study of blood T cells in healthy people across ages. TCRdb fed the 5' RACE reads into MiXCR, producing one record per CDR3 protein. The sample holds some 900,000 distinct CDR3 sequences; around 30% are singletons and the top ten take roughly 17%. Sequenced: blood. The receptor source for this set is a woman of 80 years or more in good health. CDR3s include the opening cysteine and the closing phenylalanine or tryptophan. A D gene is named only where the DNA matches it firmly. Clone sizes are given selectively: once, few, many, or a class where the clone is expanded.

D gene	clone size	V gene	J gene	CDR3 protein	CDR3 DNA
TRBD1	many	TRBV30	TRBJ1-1	CAWSPTGGSRMNTEAFF	TGTGCCTGGAGCCCGACAGGGGGATCCCGCATGAACACTGAAGCTTTCTTT
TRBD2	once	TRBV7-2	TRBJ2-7	CASSPLRTGGEQYF	TGTGCCAGCAGCCCACTCCGAACGGGGGGCGAGCAGTACTTC
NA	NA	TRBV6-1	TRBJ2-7	CASRNGAVKAYEQYF	TGTGCCAGCAGAAATGGGGCAGTGAAAGCCTACGAGCAGTACTTC
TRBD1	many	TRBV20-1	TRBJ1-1	CSAPPGQGSSNTEAFF	TGCAGTGCTCCACCGGGACAGGGGTCTTCGAACACTGAAGCTTTCTTT
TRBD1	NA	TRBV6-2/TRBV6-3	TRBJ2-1	CASSPGTGFSNEQFF	TGTGCCAGCAGCCCCGGGACAGGGTTCTCCAATGAGCAGTTCTTC
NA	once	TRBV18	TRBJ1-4	CASSPTSGATNEKLFF	TGTGCCAGCTCACCAACCAGTGGGGCAACTAATGAAAAACTGTTTTTT
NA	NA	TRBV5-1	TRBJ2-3	CASSSKGDWGDTQYF	TGCGCCAGCAGCTCAAAGGGGGACTGGGGAGATACGCAGTATTTT
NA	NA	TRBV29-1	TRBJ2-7	CSYRRSSYEQYF	TGCAGCTACCGACGGAGCTCCTACGAGCAGTACTTC
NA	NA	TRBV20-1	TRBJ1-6	CGARTGADKNSPLHF	TGCGGTGCCAGGACCGGGGCGGACAAGAATTCACCCCTCCACTTT
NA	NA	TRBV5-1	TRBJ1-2	CASSLDQVYDYTF	TGCGCCAGCAGCTTGGACCAGGTCTATGACTACACCTTC
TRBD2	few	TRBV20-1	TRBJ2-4	CSARVGGGYNEQYF	TGCAGTGCTAGAGTGGGGGGGGGTTACAATGAGCAGTACTTC
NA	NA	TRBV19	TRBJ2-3	CASSGGVWWYF	TGTGCCAGTAGCGGGGGAGTATGGTGGTATTTT
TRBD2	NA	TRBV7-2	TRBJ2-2	CASSSRLAGAITGELFF	TGTGCCAGCAGCTCCCGCCTAGCGGGGGCCATCACCGGGGAGCTGTTTTTT
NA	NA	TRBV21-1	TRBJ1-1	CASSKGKGYHREAFF	TGTGCCAGCAGCAAAGGAAAAGGCTACCATCGTGAAGCTTTCTTT
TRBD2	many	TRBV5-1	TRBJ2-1	CASSLTSGGRDEQFF	TGCGCCAGCAGCTTGACTAGCGGGGGCAGGGATGAGCAGTTCTTC
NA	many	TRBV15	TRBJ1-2	CATSSSQGAWGYTF	TGTGCCACCAGCAGTAGTCAGGGAGCTTGGGGCTACACCTTC
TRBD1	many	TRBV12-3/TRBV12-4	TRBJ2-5	CASSTGARRLQTQYF	TGTGCCAGCAGTACAGGGGCGCGGCGCCTACAGACCCAGTACTTC
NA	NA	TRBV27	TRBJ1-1	CASALQGTTEAFF	TGTGCCAGCGCTCTACAGGGAACCACTGAAGCTTTCTTT
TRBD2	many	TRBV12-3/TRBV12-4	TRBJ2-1	CASTYLAGGGEQFF	TGTGCCAGCACCTATCTAGCGGGGGGTGGTGAGCAGTTCTTC
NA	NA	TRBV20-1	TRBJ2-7	CSAREGRDEQYF	TGCAGTGCTAGAGAGGGCCGGGACGAGCAGTACTTC
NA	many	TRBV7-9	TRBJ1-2	CASSLRPPGNYGYTF	TGTGCCAGCAGCTTACGGCCCCCGGGGAACTATGGCTACACCTTC
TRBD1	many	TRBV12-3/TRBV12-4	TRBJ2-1	CASSSELGGPYNEQFF	TGTGCCAGCAGTTCCGAATTAGGGGGCCCCTACAATGAGCAGTTCTTC